The next 27 T cell receptor beta chains were all read from a single sample in a study of response to subunit inactivated influenza vaccine. TCRdb redid the calling of the RT-PCR reads with MiXCR, one entry per CDR3 protein. The top ten hold roughly 29% of the sample, which has 150,000 to 200,000 distinct CDR3 sequences, approximately 12% seen once. A further study also used this sample, focusing on T cells expressing NK-cell markers. This second study notes: Synthesis of TCR beta cDNA relied on 5'RACE template switching carrying UMIs.

The source material was CD8+ T cells sorted from PBMCs, sampled about 13 days after vaccination. Receptor source: a man aged 45-65 years who received an inactivated influenza vaccine.

This clonotype was counted a few times. CDR3 coding DNA: TGTGCCAGCAGTTTATCGCTGGGCTCCTACGAGCAGTACTTC. Amino acid sequence: CASSLSLGSYEQYF. The chain carries TRBV27 and TRBJ2-7; D remains ambiguous. The germline V gene has CDR1 MNHEY and CDR2 SMNVEV (reference sequence). The CDR3 sequence is 14 residues long. V lost 0 bases and J 0 bases, leaving 6 bases between the germline ends.

This clonotype was seen more than once but under ten times. This chain connects TRBV2 to TRBJ2-7; 12 bases line up with TRBD1. Germline CDR1 SNHLY, CDR2 FYNNEI. The length of the CDR3 is 15 residues. Trimming cost V 7 bases and J 4 bases; bases outside gene matches: 8. CDR3 in amino acids: CASIPPGQGAYEQYF. DNA for the CDR3: TGTGCCAGCATCCCCCCGGGACAGGGGGCTTACGAGCAGTACTTC.

This clonotype was seen only a few times. The J gene is TRBJ2-7, the V gene TRBV10-3; 13 bases fit TRBD2. Trimming at V came to 7 bases and at J to 6 bases, leaving 6 bases not matched to a gene. Per germline, CDR1 ENHRY and CDR2 SYGVKD. The CDR3 sequence is 14 residues long. In DNA, the CDR3 is TGTGCCATCAAACCGGGACTAGCGGGATCCGAGCAGTACTTC. Protein product: CAIKPGLAGSEQYF.

This clonotype was seen a handful of times. V usage is TRBV7-8 and J usage is TRBJ2-1; TRBD1 is a possible D gene (6 bases). CDR3 length: 18 amino acids. Germline V gene data show CDR1 as SGHVS and CDR2 as FQNEAQ. The V end was cut by 5 bases, the J end by 8 bases, with 28 bases between. For the CDR3, the DNA is TGTGCCAGCAGCACTGATCCTAGACTCCCAAAAAAGGGGGATGAGCAGTTCTTC. Residues: CASSTDPRLPKKGDEQFF.

This clonotype came up a few times. The CDR3 reads CASSLALYNEQFF. CDR3 bases: TGCGCCAGCAGCTTGGCCCTCTACAATGAGCAGTTCTTC. This sequence joins TRBV5-1 and TRBJ2-1; D uncertain. Germline loops: CDR1 SGHRS, CDR2 YFSETQ. The CDR3 runs 13 residues. The ends were cut back, 0 bases at V and 3 bases at J, with 4 bases in the middle.

The rearrangement links TRBV10-2 to TRBJ2-2; D unresolved. Germline V gives CDR1 WSHSY, CDR2 SAAADI. Between the trimmed V and J ends, which lost 6 bases and 0 bases, there was a span of 11 bases. The CDR3 is made up of 15 amino acids. CDR3 protein: CASRSPSANTGELFF. CDR3 in DNA: TGCGCCAGCAGATCGCCCAGCGCGAACACCGGGGAGCTGTTTTTT.

This clonotype was recorded at least ten times. The chain links TRBV29-1 to TRBJ2-5, with D unclear. Germline assignment: CDR1 SQVTM and CDR2 ANQGSEA. The CDR3 is 12 amino acids. Trimming left V 4 bases short and J 2 bases short, with 8 bases between. The CDR3 here is CSVVSAQETQYF. CDR3 DNA sequence: TGCAGCGTTGTTTCAGCTCAAGAGACCCAGTACTTC.

This clonotype was picked up a small number of times. The rearrangement joins TRBV24-1 to TRBJ2-7; D unresolved. The CDR3 runs 13 residues. V dropped 4 bases and J dropped 2 bases, with 8 bases sitting between them. Germline V gene sequence: CDR1 KGHDR, CDR2 SFDVKD. CDR3 loop: CATSDPLTYEQYF. In DNA form, the CDR3 reads TGTGCCACCAGTGACCCACTCACCTACGAGCAGTACTTC.

Comments on this clonotype: A much more abundant neighbour one base away suggests this may be a read error. This chain connects TRBV12-3 or TRBV12-4 to TRBJ2-1; D remains unclear. Trimming stripped 3 bases from V and 8 bases from J, with 2 bases between. The CDR3 covers 10 residues. The CDR3 reads CASSFYEQFF. Written as DNA, the CDR3 is TGTGCCAGCAGTTTTTATGAGCAGTTCTTC.

This chain connects TRBV5-1 to TRBJ1-1; no firm D call. Germline assignment: CDR1 SGHRS and CDR2 YFSETQ. Trimming shortened V by 6 bases and J by 4 bases, and 10 bases separated the two germline ends. This CDR3 contains 12 residues. This chain's CDR3 is CASTRSGTEAFF. CDR3 coding DNA: TGCGCCAGCACGAGGTCGGGCACTGAAGCTTTCTTT.

V and J are TRBV7-9 and TRBJ2-7, with unresolved D. Germline CDR1 and CDR2: SEHNR and FQNEAQ (reference sequence). The CDR3 spans 13 residues. Trimming took off 1 base at V and 9 bases at J, with 13 bases between the two ends. DNA of the CDR3: TGTGCCAGCAGCTTAGTTCCCACCGACGGGCAGTACTTC. Translation: CASSLVPTDGQYF.

The chain links TRBV11-2 to TRBJ2-3; 11 bases are shared with TRBD2. Trimming at V came to 2 bases and at J to 2 bases, leaving 3 bases not matched to a gene. This CDR3 comprises 16 residues. Germline CDR1 is SGHAT and CDR2 is FQNNGV. CDR3 DNA: TGTGCCAGCAGCTTATATAGCGGGGGGGTCACAGATACGCAGTATTTT. This sequence encodes CASSLYSGGVTDTQYF.

V and J are TRBV12-3 or TRBV12-4 and TRBJ2-5; no clear D gene. The CDR3 is made up of 15 amino acids. Deletions cut 6 bases from V and 4 bases from J, with 18 bases between. CDR3 sequence: CASSLALGQLETQYF. The CDR3 nucleotides read TGTGCCAGCAGCCTCGCCTTGGGCCAGCTAGAGACCCAGTACTTC.

This clonotype was seen repeatedly, ten times or more. The chain has TRBV7-2 and TRBJ2-1; D call uncertain. CDR1 is SGHTA, CDR2 FQGNSA, per germline. The CDR3 covers 12 residues. Trimming cost V 2 bases and J 9 bases, with 8 bases left between them. CDR3 sequence: CASSLSAPEQFF. In DNA form, the CDR3 reads TGTGCCAGCAGCTTATCAGCGCCTGAGCAGTTCTTC.

The gene calls are TRBV7-6 and TRBJ2-7; 9 positions agree with TRBD2. Germline CDR1 reads SGHVS; CDR2 reads FNYEAQ. Trimming removed 5 bases from V and 4 bases from J; junction bases left unmatched: 9. This CDR3 contains 15 residues. The CDR3 DNA sequence: TGTGCCAGCAGCCCCACTAGCGGGTTTGGGTACGAGCAGTACTTC. This translates into CASSPTSGFGYEQYF.

The chain has TRBV4-1 and TRBJ2-3, with D maybe TRBD2 (6 bases). The CDR3 covers 15 residues. Germline V gene data show CDR1 as MGHRA and CDR2 as YSYEKL. V lost 0 bases and J 6 bases, leaving 13 bases between the germline ends. CDR3 sequence: CASSQEYGSKDTQYF. The CDR3 nucleotides are TGCGCCAGCAGCCAAGAGTACGGGAGCAAGGATACGCAGTATTTT.

This clonotype has a handful of counts. The genes are TRBV20-1 and TRBJ1-6, with a weak D call TRBD1 (5 bases). Between the trimmed V and J ends, which lost 2 bases and 3 bases, there was a span of 8 bases. Germline loops: CDR1 DFQATT, CDR2 SNEGSKA (reference sequence). This CDR3 is built from 14 residues. CDR3 amino acids: CSARPRDYNSPLHF. The DNA for the CDR3 is TGCAGTGCTAGACCCAGGGACTATAATTCACCCCTCCACTTT.

The CDR3 DNA is TGCAGCGTTGAAGTCGGTAGGACAGGGACCGGCTACACCTTC. Protein sequence: CSVEVGRTGTGYTF. V is TRBV29-1 and J is TRBJ1-2; 8 nucleotides match TRBD1. V gave up 1 base and J gave up 8 bases; unmatched junction bases: 9. The CDR3 is 14 residues long. CDR1 is SQVTM and CDR2 is ANQGSEA in the germline V gene.

This clonotype was observed at least ten times. This chain uses TRBV24-1 with TRBJ2-7, with D maybe TRBD1 (5 bases). Trimming took 9 bases from V and 5 from J, leaving 13 bases between them. This CDR3 has 12 residues. In germline, CDR1 is KGHDR, CDR2 SFDVKD. The CDR3 bases are TGTGCCACCTTCGGCAGGGTCAACGAGCAGTACTTC. It encodes CATFGRVNEQYF.

This clonotype has only a few counts. The rearrangement links TRBV4-3 to TRBJ1-4; D remains ambiguous. The ends were cut back, 0 bases at V and 0 bases at J, with 8 bases in the middle. Germline assignment: CDR1 LGHNA and CDR2 YSLEER. The CDR3 contains 16 residues. The CDR3 DNA reads TGCGCCAGCAGCCAAGATAACTTTTCAACTAATGAAAAACTGTTTTTT. Its protein product is CASSQDNFSTNEKLFF.

This clonotype has only a few counts. The chain couples TRBV6-2 or TRBV6-3 to TRBJ2-5; D gene unclear. The CDR3 is made up of 12 amino acids. Looked up from germline, CDR1 is MNHEY and CDR2 is SVGEGT. Trimming left V 2 bases short and J 6 bases short, with 7 bases between. The CDR3 DNA reads as TGTGCCAGCAGTTACCCAGAAAAGACCCAGTACTTC. It is translated as CASSYPEKTQYF.

Turning to this clonotype: One end of the junction does not line up with germline, which may come from a read error. This chain connects TRBV4-2 to TRBJ2-7, with TRBD1 identical over 9 bases. Germline V lookup: CDR1 LGHNA, CDR2 YNFKEQ. This CDR3 has 15 residues. The DNA of the CDR3 is TGTGCCAGCAGCCAAGAATCGGGACAGGGCTACGTGCAGTACTTC. Encoded protein: CASSQESGQGYVQYF.

V is TRBV7-8 and J is TRBJ2-3, with D unclear. Germline V gives CDR1 SGHVS, CDR2 FQNEAQ. The CDR3 has 13 residues. Trimming stripped 5 bases from V and 8 bases from J, with 14 bases between. CDR3 residues: CASSTAGPGTQYF. In DNA form, the CDR3 reads TGTGCCAGCAGCACGGCAGGTCCGGGTACGCAGTATTTT.

This clonotype was seen many times. This chain links TRBV12-3 or TRBV12-4 with TRBJ2-3; D is possibly TRBD1 or TRBD2 (6 bases each). This CDR3 spans 14 amino acids. Trimming stripped 6 bases from V and 4 bases from J, with 14 bases between. The CDR3 spells CASRPLGGPDTQYF. The CDR3 coding sequence is TGTGCCAGCAGACCCTTAGGGGGGCCAGATACGCAGTATTTT.

This clonotype showed up just a few times. The chain uses TRBV9 and TRBJ2-1; possibly TRBD2 for D (7 bases). The ends were cut back, 0 bases at V and 0 bases at J, with 13 bases in the middle. CDR3 length: 17 amino acids. Germline lookup yields CDR1 SGDLS and CDR2 YYNGEE. CDR3 protein: CASSVATGGSSYNEQFF. The CDR3 region has the DNA TGTGCCAGCAGCGTAGCTACGGGGGGCAGCTCCTACAATGAGCAGTTCTTC.

This clonotype was detected many times. The J gene is TRBJ1-1, the V gene TRBV2; D is uncertain. CDR3 length equals 11 residues. Germline CDR1 reads SNHLY; CDR2 reads FYNNEI. Trimming shortened V by 1 base and J by 7 bases, and 4 bases separated the two germline ends. The CDR3 bases are TGTGCCAGCAGTGAAGGGGGTGAAGCTTTCTTT. This encodes CASSEGGEAFF.

This sequence joins TRBV9 and TRBJ2-1; 7 bases match TRBD2. Unmatched junction bases numbered 14, after V lost 0 bases and J lost 2 bases. This CDR3 has 19 amino acids. The germline V gene encodes CDR1 SGDLS and CDR2 YYNGEE. The CDR3 coding sequence is TGTGCCAGCAGCGTAGGGGGGGGTAGTCTAGTTGGAGCCTACAATGAGCAGTTCTTC. It encodes CASSVGGGSLVGAYNEQFF.